Listed below are T cell receptor beta chains from one sample, sequenced in a study of blood T cells in healthy people across ages. TCRdb analysed the 5' RACE reads with MiXCR anew, one entry per CDR3 protein. This sample yields about 1,400,000 distinct CDR3 sequences, of which around 39% are seen a single time; approximately 7.9% belongs to the top ten. Sequencing input: blood. These receptors were taken from a woman under 30 in good health. CDR3s include the opening cysteine and the closing phenylalanine or tryptophan. Fields, in order: D gene, J gene, clone size, V gene, CDR3 DNA, CDR3 protein. D genes are given only for firm matches. The size of a clone is reported for some rows only, either as once, few or many, or as a class for expanded clones.

>NA|TRBJ2-3|NA|TRBV2
TGTGCCAGTCGTCGGTCGTTTCCTAGCACAGATACGCAGTATTTT
CASRRSFPSTDTQYF
>TRBD1|TRBJ1-6|few|TRBV3-1
TGTGCCAGCAGCCCGACAGGGGGTAATAATTCACCCCTCCACTTT
CASSPTGGNNSPLHF
>TRBD1|TRBJ1-2|few|TRBV7-9
TGTGCCAGCAGCTTTTGGGACAGGGAGAACTATGGCTACACCTTC
CASSFWDRENYGYTF
>NA|TRBJ2-7|NA|TRBV4-1
TGCGCCAGCAGCCGAGGAGTTTCGTGGACAGAATACGAGCAGTACTTC
CASSRGVSWTEYEQYF
>NA|TRBJ1-3|NA|TRBV4-1
TGCGCCAGCAGCCAGGGTGACATTGCAGTCTCTGGAAACACCATATATTTT
CASSQGDIAVSGNTIYF
>NA|TRBJ1-4|few|TRBV6-6
TGTGCCAGCAGTGGGGGACGACCTGCTGGGGAAAAACTGTTTTTT
CASSGGRPAGEKLFF
>TRBD2|TRBJ2-1|many|TRBV6-2/TRBV6-3
TGTGCCAGCAGTTACAGCGGGACTAGGAATGAGCAGTTCTTC
CASSYSGTRNEQFF
>TRBD2|TRBJ2-5|NA|TRBV20-1
TGCAGTGCCCCCCCCCCTGCGGCGGGAGTAGAGACCCAGTACTTC
CSAPPPAAGVETQYF
>TRBD1|TRBJ2-7|NA|TRBV12-3/TRBV12-4
TGTGCCAGCAGCCACGGGACAGAATCCTACGAGCAGTACTTC
CASSHGTESYEQYF
>NA|TRBJ1-1|few|TRBV12-3/TRBV12-4
TGTGCCAGCAGTTTCGGGGGGTACACTGAAGCTTTCTTT
CASSFGGYTEAFF
>NA|TRBJ2-1|NA|TRBV9
TGTGCCAGCAGCGTTAGCGCTACTACCTACAATGAGCAGTTCTTC
CASSVSATTYNEQFF
>NA|TRBJ2-1|NA|TRBV6-5
TGTGCCAGCACCCGTACGACGGGTCTCGGGACTAATGAGCAGTTCTTC
CASTRTTGLGTNEQFF
>TRBD1|TRBJ1-5|NA|TRBV6-2/TRBV6-3
TGTGCCAGCAGTTACGTCACCGGGACAGGGGATCGGCAGCCCCAGCATTTT
CASSYVTGTGDRQPQHF
>NA|TRBJ1-5|NA|TRBV7-9
TGTGCCAGCAGCTCCCCAGGGCTCGGGAATCAGCCCCAGCATTTT
CASSSPGLGNQPQHF
>NA|TRBJ1-2|NA|TRBV4-2
TGTGCCAGCAGCCAAGAGGGTAGCCAACCTTGGGGCTACACCTTC
CASSQEGSQPWGYTF
>TRBD1|TRBJ2-1|NA|TRBV6-1
TGTGCCAGCAGCCAAGCGGGACAGGGGGAAGACTACAATGAGCAGTTCTTC
CASSQAGQGEDYNEQFF
>NA|TRBJ2-4|NA|TRBV10-3
TGTGCCATCAGTGAGGGCGTAGCAGGGGGGGTCCAGAACGTCGCCAAAAACATTCAGTACTTC
CAISEGVAGGVQNVAKNIQYF
>NA|TRBJ1-5|NA|TRBV20-1
TGCAGTGCTAGTCCCGGGACCCCTAGCAATCAGCCCCAGCATTTT
CSASPGTPSNQPQHF
>NA|TRBJ2-5|few|TRBV6-5
TGTGCCAGCAGTTACTCGGCGGCGGCGGAGACCCAGTACTTC
CASSYSAAAETQYF
>NA|TRBJ2-3|once|TRBV18
TGTGCCAGCTCACCCAGGAGGGAGAGCACAGATACGCAGTATTTT
CASSPRRESTDTQYF
>TRBD1|TRBJ1-2|once|TRBV5-1
TGCGCCAGCAGCGTACAGGGGGCGCAGGGTGGTGGCTACACCTTC
CASSVQGAQGGGYTF
>NA|TRBJ2-1|many|TRBV7-3
TGTGCCAGCAGCCCACGGACAGATTTAACATACAATGAGCAGTTCTTC
CASSPRTDLTYNEQFF
>NA|TRBJ2-1|once|TRBV7-2
TGTGCCAGCAGCTTAACAGGGAACATTGAGCAGTTCTTC
CASSLTGNIEQFF
>TRBD2|TRBJ2-5|few|TRBV28
TGTGCCAGCAGTTTAAGCGGGGGGGCCGTAGAGACCCAGTACTTC
CASSLSGGAVETQYF
>NA|TRBJ1-2|NA|TRBV30
TGTGCCTGGAGCTTCGCCAGGGAAAACTATGGCTACACCTTC
CAWSFARENYGYTF
>NA|TRBJ1-1|NA|TRBV7-9
TGTGCCAGCAGCTTAATAGAGAACATTGAAGCTTTCTTT
CASSLIENIEAFF
>NA|TRBJ2-3|few|TRBV29-1
TGCAGCGCCGAGACAGGTCGGCGAGATACGCAGTATTTT
CSAETGRRDTQYF
>TRBD1|TRBJ1-4|once|TRBV7-9
TGTGCCAGCAGCGGACAGGGCTTGTTTAATGAAAAACTGTTTTTT
CASSGQGLFNEKLFF
>NA|TRBJ1-1|NA|TRBV6-5
TGTGCCAGCAGTCCCTGGGAGGCCACGGGGACTGAAGCTTTCTTT
CASSPWEATGTEAFF
>NA|TRBJ2-5|NA|TRBV14
TGTGCCAGCAGCCGATTACAGTGGGAGACCCAGTACTTC
CASSRLQWETQYF
>NA|TRBJ1-1|few|TRBV12-3/TRBV12-4
TGTGCCAGCAGTCCCCGAGGGGGACCGTACACTGAAGCTTTCTTT
CASSPRGGPYTEAFF
>NA|TRBJ1-1|few|TRBV12-3/TRBV12-4
TGTGCCAGCAGCCAACCGCACAACCTAGGGGCTGAAGCTTTCTTT
CASSQPHNLGAEAFF
>TRBD1|TRBJ2-1|NA|TRBV5-1
TGCGCCAGCAGCTTAGACAGGGAGCTCAGAAATGAGCAGTTCTTC
CASSLDRELRNEQFF
>NA|TRBJ2-5|NA|TRBV20-1
TGCAGTGCTAGCCCCTCGACCGTGGGACAAGAGACCCAGTACTTC
CSASPSTVGQETQYF
>TRBD2|TRBJ2-7|NA|TRBV5-4
TGTGCCAGCAGCTTGGGTTCTAGCGGGGATAGCTACGAGCAGTACTTC
CASSLGSSGDSYEQYF
>NA|TRBJ2-3|NA|TRBV3-1
TGTGCCAGCAGCCAAGATAGGGTTTGGTCGGGGGCAGATACGCAGTATTTT
CASSQDRVWSGADTQYF
>NA|TRBJ2-7|NA|TRBV20-1
TGCAGTGCTAGAAAGGACGAGGAGCAGTACTTC
CSARKDEEQYF
>TRBD2|TRBJ2-5|NA|TRBV5-6
TGTGCCGGCAGCGCAGGACTAGCTGGGGGGACCCAGTACTTC
CAGSAGLAGGTQYF
>TRBD2|TRBJ2-3|NA|TRBV13
TGTGCCAGCAGCCAGGGGACTAGCGGGGGTGCAGATACGCAGTATTTT
CASSQGTSGGADTQYF
>NA|TRBJ2-7|once|TRBV12-3/TRBV12-4
TGTGCCAGCAGCAACCTTTCCCCCGGGACGATAACCTACGAGCAGTACTTC
CASSNLSPGTITYEQYF
>NA|TRBJ1-2|NA|TRBV6-5
TGTGCCAGCAGGCCCGGGACGGTTAACTATGGCTACACCTTC
CASRPGTVNYGYTF
>NA|TRBJ1-5|few|TRBV20-1
TGCAGTGCTAGAGATGGGACATCTAGCAATCAGCCCCAGCATTTT
CSARDGTSSNQPQHF